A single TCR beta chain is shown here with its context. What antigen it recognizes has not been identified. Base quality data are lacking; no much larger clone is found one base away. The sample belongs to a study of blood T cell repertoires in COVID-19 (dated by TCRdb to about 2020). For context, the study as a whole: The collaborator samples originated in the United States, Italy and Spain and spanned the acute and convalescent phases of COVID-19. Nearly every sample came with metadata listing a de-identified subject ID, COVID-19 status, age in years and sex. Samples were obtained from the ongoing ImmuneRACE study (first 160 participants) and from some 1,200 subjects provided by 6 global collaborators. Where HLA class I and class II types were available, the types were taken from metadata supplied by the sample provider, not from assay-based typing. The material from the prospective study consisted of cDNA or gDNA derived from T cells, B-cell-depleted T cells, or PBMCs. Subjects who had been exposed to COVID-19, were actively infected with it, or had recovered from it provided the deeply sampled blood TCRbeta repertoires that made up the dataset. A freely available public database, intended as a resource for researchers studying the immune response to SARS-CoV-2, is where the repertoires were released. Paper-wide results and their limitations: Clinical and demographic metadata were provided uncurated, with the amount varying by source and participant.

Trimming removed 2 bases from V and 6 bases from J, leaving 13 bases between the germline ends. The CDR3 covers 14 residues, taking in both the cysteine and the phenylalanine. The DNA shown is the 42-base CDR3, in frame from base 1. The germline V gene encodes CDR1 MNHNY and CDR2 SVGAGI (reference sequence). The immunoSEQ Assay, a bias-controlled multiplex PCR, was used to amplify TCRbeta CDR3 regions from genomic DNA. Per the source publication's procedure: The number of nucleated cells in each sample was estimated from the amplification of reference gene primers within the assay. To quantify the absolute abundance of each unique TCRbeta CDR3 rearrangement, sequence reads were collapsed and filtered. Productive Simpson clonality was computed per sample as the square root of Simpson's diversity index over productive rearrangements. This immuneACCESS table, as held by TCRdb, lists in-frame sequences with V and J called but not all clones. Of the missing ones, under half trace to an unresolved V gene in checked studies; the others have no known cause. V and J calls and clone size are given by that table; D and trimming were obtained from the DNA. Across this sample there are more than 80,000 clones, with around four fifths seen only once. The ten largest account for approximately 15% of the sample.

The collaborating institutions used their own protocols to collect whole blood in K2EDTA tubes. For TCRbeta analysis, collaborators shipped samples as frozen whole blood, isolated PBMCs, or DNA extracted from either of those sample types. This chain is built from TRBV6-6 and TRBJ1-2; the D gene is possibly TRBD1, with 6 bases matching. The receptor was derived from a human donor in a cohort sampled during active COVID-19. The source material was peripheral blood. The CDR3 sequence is CASSYDGGWDGYTF. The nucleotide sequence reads TGTGCCAGCAGTTACGATGGGGGCTGGGATGGCTACACCTTC.